This TCR beta chain was documented in a study of cytomegalovirus exposure and HLA in healthy donors. 13 Jbeta primers and 60 Vbeta primers were used for the PCR. Clones were sequenced by immunoSEQ multiplex PCR, and TCRdb holds only the in-frame ones, with some missing. The sample carries around 300,000 clones, about four fifths recorded once. The CDR3 runs 19 residues. Germline-derived CDR1 and CDR2 are MDHEN and SYDVKM. The V segment lost 5 bases and the J segment 6 bases; nucleotides outside the gene matches: 19. Material for sequencing was PBMCs. The chain links TRBV28 to TRBJ2-4; 10 bases map to TRBD2. This TCR was recovered from a middle-aged woman in good health and CMV-seropositive. CDR3 DNA sequence: TGTGCCAGCAGTCCGACTAGCGGGTACCAAGCCGGGGGAGGAAACATTCAGTACTTC. This codes for CASSPTSGYQAGGGNIQYF.